This T cell receptor (beta chain) was found in a study of identical twins. Findings of the study overall: Cord blood beta clonotypes present at high abundance carried fewer insertions; no such pattern appeared in memory repertoires.

This clonotype was recorded a few times. Its specificity is not known. With template switching, a universal primer site was added, and the cDNA carried unique molecular identifiers. TCRdb passed the 5' RACE reads through MiXCR, listing each CDR3 protein once. The sample yields roughly 1.6 million distinct CDR3 sequences, about 32% seen once. The TCR sequence derives from a newborn girl in good health. The sample was cord blood.

As DNA, the CDR3 is TGTGCCAGCAGCTTACAGCGGGAGGGAGCCGAGCAGTACTTC. Translating it yields CASSLQREGAEQYF. The J gene is TRBJ2-7, the V gene TRBV7-2; TRBD2 matches 10 bases. CDR1 is SGHTA and CDR2 is FQGNSA in the germline V gene. There are 14 residues in the CDR3. After removal of 2 bases from V and 6 bases from J, the junction contained 4 bases not matched to a gene.